This is a list of T cell receptor beta chains from one sample in a study of T cell repertoires in cytomegalovirus infection. From the reads, TCRdb called clonotypes with MiXCR, one entry per CDR3 protein. This table has fewer than 550,000 distinct CDR3 sequences, roughly 30% appearing once. Specimen: PBMCs. All receptors derive from a human donor in good health (CMV status not recorded). Some clones in this sample may be carry-over from other donors' samples. The CDR3 runs from the conserved cysteine through the conserved F or W. Fields, in order: clone size, D gene, V gene, J gene, CDR3 protein, CDR3 DNA. A D gene is named only where the DNA matches it firmly. Size tells how often a clone was seen (once, few, many) or the class of an expanded clone, and some rows leave it out.

few	TRBD2	TRBV10-1	TRBJ2-3	CASSLSRAGGTDTQYF	TGCGCCAGCAGCTTGAGTCGAGCGGGGGGGACAGATACGCAGTATTTT
-	TRBD1	TRBV12-3/TRBV12-4	TRBJ2-7	CASTPGQGSYEQYF	TGTGCCAGCACCCCCGGACAGGGTAGCTACGAGCAGTACTTC
-	-	TRBV19	TRBJ2-7	CASSPRDNSYEQYF	TGTGCCAGTAGTCCCAGGGACAACTCCTACGAGCAGTACTTC
few	-	TRBV10-1	TRBJ2-2	CASSESGGNTGELFF	TGCGCCAGCAGTGAGTCAGGCGGGAACACCGGGGAGCTGTTTTTT
many	-	TRBV12-3/TRBV12-4	TRBJ2-2	CASSTPGGGLAGELFF	TGTGCCAGCAGTACCCCAGGGGGGGGGTTGGCCGGGGAGCTGTTTTTT
-	-	TRBV29-1	TRBJ1-4	CSVEENQGHNEKLFF	TGCAGCGTTGAAGAAAACCAGGGCCATAATGAAAAACTGTTTTTT
many	TRBD1	TRBV7-2	TRBJ2-1	CASSEGTGKLKQFF	TGTGCCAGCAGCGAAGGGACAGGGAAGTTGAAGCAGTTCTTC
-	-	TRBV6-6	TRBJ1-2	CASSQGRSGYTF	TGTGCCAGCAGTCAGGGCCGGAGTGGCTACACCTTC
once	-	TRBV2	TRBJ2-2	CASRPQTFTGELFF	TGTGCCAGCAGGCCACAGACTTTCACCGGGGAGCTGTTTTTT
-	TRBD1	TRBV20-1	TRBJ1-5	CSARVGGQGVRFRQPQHF	TGCAGTGCTAGAGTCGGGGGACAGGGCGTAAGGTTCCGTCAGCCCCAGCATTTT
-	TRBD1	TRBV10-3	TRBJ1-1	CAISESDRVLDTEAFF	TGTGCCATCAGTGAGTCGGACAGGGTTTTGGACACTGAAGCTTTCTTT
-	TRBD1	TRBV19	TRBJ2-2	CASGTGSGELFF	TGTGCCAGCGGGACAGGTTCCGGGGAGCTGTTTTTT
few	-	TRBV7-2	TRBJ1-2	CASSLALQRNNYGYTF	TGTGCCAGCAGCTTAGCGCTCCAGAGAAACAACTATGGCTACACCTTC
-	-	TRBV27	TRBJ2-2	CASSFPAAGELFF	TGTGCCAGCAGTTTTCCGGCGGCCGGGGAGCTGTTTTTT
-	-	TRBV7-2	TRBJ2-1	CASSLVGGGYNEQFF	TGTGCCAGCAGCTTAGTAGGTGGGGGGTACAATGAGCAGTTCTTC
few	-	TRBV12-3/TRBV12-4	TRBJ2-7	CASSLRQPPYEQYF	TGTGCCAGCAGTTTAAGACAGCCCCCCTACGAGCAGTACTTC
-	TRBD1	TRBV4-1	TRBJ1-2	CSSSQDLQGANYGYTF	TGTTCCAGCAGCCAAGATTTGCAGGGGGCTAACTATGGCTACACCTTC
few	TRBD2	TRBV6-2/TRBV6-3	TRBJ2-1	CASSPFLAGGFHEQFF	TGTGCCAGCAGTCCCTTCCTAGCGGGGGGGTTCCATGAGCAGTTCTTC
few	-	TRBV6-5	TRBJ2-1	CASSYGRGSYNEQFF	TGTGCCAGCAGTTACGGGCGGGGATCCTACAATGAGCAGTTCTTC
-	-	TRBV12-3/TRBV12-4	TRBJ2-7	CASSPPGERSGEQYF	TGTGCCAGCAGTCCCCCCGGGGAGCGATCGGGCGAGCAGTACTTC
many	-	TRBV6-1	TRBJ1-5	CAIRREHINSNQPQHF	TGTGCTATCAGGCGGGAGCATATTAATAGCAATCAGCCCCAGCATTTT
few	TRBD2	TRBV12-3/TRBV12-4	TRBJ2-3	CASSWTSGGGQDTQYF	TGTGCCAGCAGTTGGACTAGCGGGGGGGGCCAAGATACGCAGTATTTT